This TCR beta chain was found in a study of cytomegalovirus exposure and HLA in healthy donors. Points from the study as a whole: Later work found that TCR association rates differed between HLA loci; DRB1 had the most and HLA-C the fewest. Overall, approximately 150 TCR beta chains were annotated as cytomegalovirus-associated. An apparent linkage of common viral pathogens to several of the most significant clusters emerged in a later analysis.

Primers for the PCR totalled 60 Vbeta and 13 Jbeta. Source study methods: In a later analysis, of tens of millions of unique beta chains, around 9.9 million appeared in at least two donors. TCRdb keeps only in-frame clones here, not all; method: immunoSEQ multiplex PCR. The DNA was the basis for D and trimming; V, J and clone size are from that table. This sample carries approximately 190,000 clones, roughly 86% of them seen once, and the ten largest clones take about 3.4%. The CDR3 length is 15 residues. V lost 1 base and J lost 2; bases outside the gene matches: 4. Germline-derived CDR1 and CDR2 are KGHSH and LQKENI. A remark on this clone: Its antigen is currently unknown.

The gene calls are TRBV18 and TRBJ2-5, with 7 bases identical to TRBD2. Material: PBMCs. This clonotype originated in a man aged 35 to 55 in good health and CMV-seropositive. The CDR3 DNA follows: TGTGCCAGCTCACCACGCGCGGGACTACAAGAGACCCAGTACTTC. This sequence encodes CASSPRAGLQETQYF.